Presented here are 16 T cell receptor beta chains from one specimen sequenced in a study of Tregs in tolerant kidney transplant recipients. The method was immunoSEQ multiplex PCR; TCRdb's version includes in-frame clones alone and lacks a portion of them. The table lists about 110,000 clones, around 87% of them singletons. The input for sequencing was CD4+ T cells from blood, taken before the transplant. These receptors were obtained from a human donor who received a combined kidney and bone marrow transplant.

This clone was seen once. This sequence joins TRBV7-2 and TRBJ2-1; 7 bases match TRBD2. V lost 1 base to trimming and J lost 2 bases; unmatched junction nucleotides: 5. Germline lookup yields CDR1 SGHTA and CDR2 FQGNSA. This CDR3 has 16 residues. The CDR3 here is CASSLDASGAYNEQFF. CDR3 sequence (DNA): TGTGCCAGCAGCTTAGATGCTAGCGGAGCCTACAATGAGCAGTTCTTC.

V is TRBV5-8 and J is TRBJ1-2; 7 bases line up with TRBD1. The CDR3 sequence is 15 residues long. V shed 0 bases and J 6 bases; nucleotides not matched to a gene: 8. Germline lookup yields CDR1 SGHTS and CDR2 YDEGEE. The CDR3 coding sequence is TGTGCCAGCAGCTTGGACAGGGGTTTAGCGGATGGCTACACCTTC. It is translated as CASSLDRGLADGYTF.

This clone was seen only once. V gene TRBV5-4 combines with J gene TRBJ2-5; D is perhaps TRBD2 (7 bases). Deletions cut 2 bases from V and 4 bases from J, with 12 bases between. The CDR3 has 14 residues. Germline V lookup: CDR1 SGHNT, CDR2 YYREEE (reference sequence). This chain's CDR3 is CASSLGGGLETQYF. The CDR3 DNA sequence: TGTGCCAGCAGCTTAGGGGGGGGCCTAGAGACCCAGTACTTC.

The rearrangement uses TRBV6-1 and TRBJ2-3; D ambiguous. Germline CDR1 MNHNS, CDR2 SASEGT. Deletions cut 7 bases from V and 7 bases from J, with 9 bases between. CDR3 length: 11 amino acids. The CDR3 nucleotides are TGTGCCAGCAACAATATTCATACGCAGTATTTT. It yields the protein CASNNIHTQYF.

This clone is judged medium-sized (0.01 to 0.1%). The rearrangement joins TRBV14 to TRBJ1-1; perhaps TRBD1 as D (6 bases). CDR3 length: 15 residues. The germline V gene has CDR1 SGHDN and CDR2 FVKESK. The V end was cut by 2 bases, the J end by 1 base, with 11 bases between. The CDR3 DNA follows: TGTGCCAGCAGCCAATTTCAGGGGAAGAACACTGAAGCTTTCTTT. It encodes CASSQFQGKNTEAFF.

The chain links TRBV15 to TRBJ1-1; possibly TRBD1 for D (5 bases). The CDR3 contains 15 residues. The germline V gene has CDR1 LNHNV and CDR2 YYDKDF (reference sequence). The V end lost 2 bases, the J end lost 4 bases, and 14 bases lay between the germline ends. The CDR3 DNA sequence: TGTGCCACCAGCAGAAGACAGCGGGGAAGCACTGAAGCTTTCTTT. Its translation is CATSRRQRGSTEAFF.

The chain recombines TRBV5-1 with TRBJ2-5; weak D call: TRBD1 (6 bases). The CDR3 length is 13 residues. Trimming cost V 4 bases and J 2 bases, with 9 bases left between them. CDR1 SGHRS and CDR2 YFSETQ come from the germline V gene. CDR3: CASSLGQQETQYF. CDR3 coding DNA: TGCGCCAGCAGCCTAGGACAGCAAGAGACCCAGTACTTC.

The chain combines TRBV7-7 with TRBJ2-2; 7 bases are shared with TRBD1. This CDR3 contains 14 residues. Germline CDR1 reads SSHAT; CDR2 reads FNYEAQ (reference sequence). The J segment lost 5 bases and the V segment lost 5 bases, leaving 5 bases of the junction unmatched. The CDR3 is CASSPDRSTGELFF. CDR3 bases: TGTGCCAGCAGCCCGGACAGGTCTACCGGGGAGCTGTTTTTT.

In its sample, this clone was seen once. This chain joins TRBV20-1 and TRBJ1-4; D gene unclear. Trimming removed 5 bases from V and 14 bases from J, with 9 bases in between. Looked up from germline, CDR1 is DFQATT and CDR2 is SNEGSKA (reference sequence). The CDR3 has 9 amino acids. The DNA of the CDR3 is TGCAGTGCTCACCCCGGGCTGTTTTTT. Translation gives CSAHPGLFF.

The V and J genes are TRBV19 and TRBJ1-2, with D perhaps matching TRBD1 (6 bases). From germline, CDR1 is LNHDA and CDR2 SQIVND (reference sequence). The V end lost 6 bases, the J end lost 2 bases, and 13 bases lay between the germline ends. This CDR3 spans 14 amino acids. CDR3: CASSGQGSNYGYTF. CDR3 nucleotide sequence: TGTGCCAGTAGCGGTCAGGGGTCGAACTATGGCTACACCTTC.

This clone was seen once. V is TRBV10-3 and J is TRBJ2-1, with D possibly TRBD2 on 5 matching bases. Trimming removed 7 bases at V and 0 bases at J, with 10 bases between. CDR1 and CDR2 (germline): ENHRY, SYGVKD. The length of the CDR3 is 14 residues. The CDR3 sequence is CAITPEGSYNEQFF. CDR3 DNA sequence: TGTGCCATCACCCCCGAGGGCTCCTACAATGAGCAGTTCTTC.

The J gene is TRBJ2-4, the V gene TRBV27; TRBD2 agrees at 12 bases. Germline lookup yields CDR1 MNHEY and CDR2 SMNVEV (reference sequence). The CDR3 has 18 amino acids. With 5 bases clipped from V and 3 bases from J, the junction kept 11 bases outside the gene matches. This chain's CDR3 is CASSKSTSGRGGKNIQYF. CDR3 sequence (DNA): TGTGCCAGCAGTAAATCGACTAGCGGGAGAGGGGGCAAAAACATTCAGTACTTC.

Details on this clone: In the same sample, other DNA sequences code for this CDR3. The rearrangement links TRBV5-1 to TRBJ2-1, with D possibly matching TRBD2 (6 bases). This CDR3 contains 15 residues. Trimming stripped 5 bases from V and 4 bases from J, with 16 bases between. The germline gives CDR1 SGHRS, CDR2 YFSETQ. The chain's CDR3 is CASSAGTSGYNEQFF. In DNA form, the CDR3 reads TGCGCCAGCAGTGCAGGGACTTCCGGGTACAATGAGCAGTTCTTC.

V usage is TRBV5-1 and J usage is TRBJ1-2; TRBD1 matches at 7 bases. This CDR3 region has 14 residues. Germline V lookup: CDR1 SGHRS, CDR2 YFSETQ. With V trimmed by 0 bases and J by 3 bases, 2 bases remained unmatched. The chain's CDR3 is CASSLVGGDYGYTF. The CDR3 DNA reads TGCGCCAGCAGCTTGGTAGGGGGCGACTATGGCTACACCTTC.

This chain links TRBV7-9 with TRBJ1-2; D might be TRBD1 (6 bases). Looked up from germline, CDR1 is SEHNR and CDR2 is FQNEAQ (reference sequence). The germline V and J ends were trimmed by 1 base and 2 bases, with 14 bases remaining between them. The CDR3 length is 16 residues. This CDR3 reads CASSLGGPQGNYGYTF. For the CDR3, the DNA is TGTGCCAGCAGCTTAGGCGGGCCCCAGGGGAACTATGGCTACACCTTC.

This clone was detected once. This CDR3 reads CACRQGNEKLFF. DNA of the CDR3: TGTGCCTGTCGACAGGGGAATGAAAAACTGTTTTTT. This chain joins TRBV11-2 and TRBJ1-4; 8 bases agree with TRBD1. J was trimmed by 5 bases and V by 11 bases; bases with no gene match: 4. Per the germline V gene, CDR1 is SGHAT and CDR2 is FQNNGV. The CDR3 runs to 12 residues.